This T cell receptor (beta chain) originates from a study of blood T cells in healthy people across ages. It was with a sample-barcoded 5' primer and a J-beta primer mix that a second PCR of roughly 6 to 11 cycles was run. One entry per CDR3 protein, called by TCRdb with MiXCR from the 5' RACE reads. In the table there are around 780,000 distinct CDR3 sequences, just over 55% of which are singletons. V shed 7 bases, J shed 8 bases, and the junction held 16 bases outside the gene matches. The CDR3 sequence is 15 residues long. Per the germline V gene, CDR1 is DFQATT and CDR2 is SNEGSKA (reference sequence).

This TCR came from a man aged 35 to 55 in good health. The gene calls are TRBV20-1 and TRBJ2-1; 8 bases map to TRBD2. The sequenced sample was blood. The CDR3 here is CSGPSGSSGLDEQFF. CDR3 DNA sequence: TGCAGTGGCCCGAGCGGGAGCTCCGGCCTGGATGAGCAGTTCTTC.